This entry concerns a single T cell receptor beta chain. Antigen specificity is unknown. The V segment lost 7 bases and the J segment 5 bases; nucleotides outside the gene matches: 9. Germline-derived CDR1 and CDR2 are SEHNR and FQNEAQ (reference sequence). The CDR3 runs 15 residues. With survey level as its setting, the immunoSEQ assay was v3.0. TCRdb's copy holds only in-frame clones and misses some; the assay was immunoSEQ multiplex PCR. The sample contains roughly 14,000 clones, 88% of which appear only once. This specimen comes from a study of long-term antiretroviral therapy in people with HIV. Study results and caveats: All blood samples came from the years 2004 to 2017, possibly under older ART regimens. Comparison with controls showed narrower CDR3 length ranges in HIV repertoires.

The TCR was taken from a woman aged 25 to 39 with HIV. This specimen was unsorted PBMCs, taken around 2.3 years before starting antiretroviral therapy. The J gene is TRBJ2-1, the V gene TRBV7-9; 9 bases align to TRBD1. CDR3: CASILDRGSDNEQFF. The CDR3 bases are TGTGCCAGCATCCTCGACAGGGGGTCTGACAATGAGCAGTTCTTC.